These T cell receptor beta chains were read from a single sample in a study of identical twins' blood T cells. One entry per CDR3 protein, called by TCRdb with MiXCR from the 5' RACE reads. This sample has fewer than 450,000 distinct CDR3 sequences, with approximately 30% found just once. The sequencing sample was made of PBMCs. These receptor sequences come from a woman aged 18-50 years in good health. The CDR3 runs from the conserved cysteine through the conserved F or W. The D gene is left open where the match is weak. Size tells how often a clone was seen (once, few, many) or the class of an expanded clone, and some rows leave it out.

size	length	V	J	D	CDR3	DNA
NA	13	TRBV30	TRBJ1-2	TRBD1	CACPGQGNYGYTF	TGTGCCTGCCCCGGACAGGGGAACTATGGCTACACCTTC
NA	15	TRBV20-1	TRBJ1-6	TRBD1	CSARGGGGKNSPLHF	TGCAGTGCTAGGGGAGGGGGCGGGAAAAATTCACCCCTCCACTTT
few	17	TRBV11-2	TRBJ2-1	TRBD2	CASSLLFTSGMYNEQFF	TGTGCCAGCAGCTTGTTGTTTACTAGCGGGATGTACAATGAGCAGTTCTTC
few	13	TRBV19	TRBJ2-1	NA	CASSASSYNEQFF	TGTGCCAGTAGTGCTTCCTCCTACAATGAGCAGTTCTTC
many	12	TRBV5-1	TRBJ1-1	TRBD1	CASSLDDRGAFF	TGCGCCAGCAGCTTGGATGACAGGGGAGCTTTCTTT
few	13	TRBV12-3/TRBV12-4	TRBJ1-2	NA	CASSFLRDKGYTF	TGTGCCAGCAGTTTTCTTAGGGATAAGGGCTACACCTTC
few	13	TRBV12-3/TRBV12-4	TRBJ2-7	NA	CASRQTGAYEQYF	TGTGCCAGCAGACAAACAGGAGCCTACGAGCAGTACTTC
few	14	TRBV20-1	TRBJ1-1	NA	CSASPPGYGNEAFF	TGCAGTGCTTCCCCTCCAGGGTATGGTAATGAAGCTTTCTTT
few	14	TRBV6-5	TRBJ1-1	NA	CASSPPGSVTEAFF	TGTGCCAGCAGTCCACCCGGGAGCGTCACTGAAGCTTTCTTT
NA	14	TRBV5-1	TRBJ1-1	TRBD1	CASSLTGGGLIAFF	TGCGCCAGCAGCCTCACTGGAGGGGGCCTTATTGCTTTCTTT
NA	13	TRBV7-9	TRBJ2-2	TRBD2	CAGRRTSTGELFF	TGTGCCGGCAGGCGGACTAGCACCGGGGAGCTGTTTTTT
NA	15	TRBV4-1	TRBJ1-1	TRBD1	CASSQRGTGGAEAFF	TGCGCCAGCAGCCAAAGAGGGACAGGTGGAGCTGAAGCTTTCTTT
few	12	TRBV29-1	TRBJ1-3	NA	CSGRITGNTIYF	TGCAGCGGACGTATAACTGGAAACACCATATATTTT
NA	10	TRBV15	TRBJ1-1	NA	CPTTPGRAFF	TGTCCAACGACGCCCGGGAGAGCTTTCTTT
NA	13	TRBV11-2	TRBJ1-1	NA	CASSLGPVLNAFF	TGTGCCAGCAGCTTAGGCCCTGTACTGAACGCTTTCTTT
many	11	TRBV12-3/TRBV12-4	TRBJ1-2	NA	CASSYPYGYTF	TGTGCCAGCAGTTACCCGTATGGCTACACCTTC
NA	15	TRBV20-1	TRBJ2-3	TRBD2	CSASLTSGRGDTQYF	TGCAGTGCTAGCCTTACTAGCGGGAGGGGAGATACGCAGTATTTT
NA	14	TRBV20-1	TRBJ1-5	NA	CSVGREYSNQPQHF	TGCAGTGTTGGTAGGGAGTATAGCAATCAGCCCCAGCATTTT
NA	13	TRBV12-3/TRBV12-4	TRBJ1-2	NA	CASSLAGAYGYTF	TGTGCCAGCAGTTTGGCGGGGGCCTATGGCTACACCTTC
few	13	TRBV5-1	TRBJ1-2	NA	CASSLASEHGYTF	TGCGCCAGCAGCTTGGCATCAGAACATGGCTACACCTTC
NA	15	TRBV28	TRBJ1-5	TRBD1	CASSLGDRGNQPQHF	TGTGCCAGCAGTTTAGGGGACAGAGGAAATCAGCCCCAGCATTTT
few	11	TRBV20-1	TRBJ1-1	NA	CSARPLDEAFF	TGCAGTGCCCGTCCCCTTGATGAAGCTTTCTTT
few	15	TRBV9	TRBJ1-5	TRBD1	CASSPQGESNQPQHF	TGTGCCAGCAGCCCACAGGGGGAAAGCAATCAGCCCCAGCATTTT
few	15	TRBV27	TRBJ1-6	NA	CASSPLRDNIRPLHF	TGTGCCAGCAGTCCCCTCCGGGACAACATTCGCCCCCTCCACTTT
many	15	TRBV20-1	TRBJ2-1	TRBD2	CSARVLAGGYKEQFF	TGCAGTGCTAGGGTACTAGCGGGGGGGTATAAGGAGCAGTTCTTC
NA	14	TRBV19	TRBJ2-2	NA	CASNSAGETGELFF	TGTGCCAGTAATTCCGCAGGGGAGACCGGGGAGCTGTTTTTT
many	17	TRBV6-5	TRBJ2-3	TRBD2	CASSSLGGLVAPDTQYF	TGTGCCAGCAGTTCCCTTGGGGGACTAGTTGCCCCAGATACGCAGTATTTT
NA	16	TRBV27	TRBJ1-5	NA	CASSSGTLGQGQPQHF	TGTGCCAGCAGCTCTGGGACTTTGGGGCAGGGTCAGCCCCAGCATTTT
NA	14	TRBV2	TRBJ2-1	NA	CASRWLANKNEQFF	TGTGCCAGCAGGTGGCTAGCGAATAAGAATGAGCAGTTCTTC
few	16	TRBV5-1	TRBJ2-3	TRBD2	CASSPRLAGGEDTQYF	TGCGCCAGCAGCCCAAGACTAGCGGGAGGGGAAGATACGCAGTATTTT
few	15	TRBV18	TRBJ1-5	NA	CASSPPPGKDQPQHF	TGTGCCAGCTCACCGCCGCCAGGGAAGGATCAGCCCCAGCATTTT
few	14	TRBV24-1	TRBJ1-2	NA	CATSDPWSNYGYTF	TGTGCCACCAGTGATCCTTGGAGTAACTATGGCTACACCTTC
few	14	TRBV6-1	TRBJ2-2	NA	CASSTSGATGELFF	TGTGCCAGCAGTACCTCAGGGGCCACCGGGGAGCTGTTTTTT
NA	13	TRBV5-1	TRBJ1-5	NA	CASSPIVGQPQHF	TGCGCCAGCAGCCCGATAGTAGGGCAGCCCCAGCATTTT
NA	16	TRBV7-2	TRBJ1-4	NA	CASSLGPPGTGEKLFF	TGTGCCAGCAGCTTAGGGCCCCCAGGGACGGGCGAAAAACTGTTTTTT
many	14	TRBV5-1	TRBJ1-1	NA	CASKTGQPNTEAFF	TGCGCCAGCAAAACCGGACAGCCCAACACTGAAGCTTTCTTT
NA	14	TRBV7-9	TRBJ1-4	NA	CASSLLQSNEKLFF	TGTGCCAGCAGCTTACTCCAATCTAATGAAAAACTGTTTTTT
many	13	TRBV7-7	TRBJ2-1	NA	CASSFNLVDEQFF	TGTGCCAGCAGCTTCAACTTAGTAGATGAGCAGTTCTTC
few	14	TRBV6-6	TRBJ1-2	NA	CASNPSGGNYGYTF	TGTGCCAGCAACCCGTCCGGGGGTAACTATGGCTACACCTTC
many	12	TRBV3-1	TRBJ2-7	NA	CASSQRGYEQYF	TGTGCCAGCAGCCAACGGGGCTACGAGCAGTACTTC